A selection of T cell receptor beta chains follows, all from one sample in a study of cytomegalovirus exposure and HLA in healthy donors. Clones were read by immunoSEQ multiplex PCR, and TCRdb kept only the in-frame ones, dropping some. There are some 150,000 clones in the sample; 63% occur only once, and around 7.1% lies in the top ten. The sample consisted of PBMCs. The receptors come from a woman aged 60-70 years in good health and CMV-seropositive. The CDR3 runs from the conserved cysteine through the conserved F or W. D genes are given only for firm matches. Clone size is stated in some rows and not others, as once, few, many or a class when expanded.

j_call v_call clone_size d_call cdr3_nt cdr3_aa
TRBJ2-1 TRBV9 NA TRBD2 TGTGCCAGCAGCTTACGAGACGGGACTAGCGGAAACAATGAGCAGTTCTTC CASSLRDGTSGNNEQFF
TRBJ1-5 TRBV21-1 few NA TGTGCCAGCAGCAAAGCCCAGGACAGGCGCCCGTTAGGTCAGCCCCAGCATTTT CASSKAQDRRPLGQPQHF
TRBJ2-1 TRBV2 NA NA TGTGCCAGCAGTCTCCTAGACGTCAGTGAGCAGTTCTTC CASSLLDVSEQFF
TRBJ1-3 TRBV30 NA NA TGTGCCTGGAGTGTGGCAGGGTTAGGAAACACCATATATTTT CAWSVAGLGNTIYF
TRBJ2-3 TRBV21-1 NA NA TGTGCCAGCAGGTACTATGGGACTAGCGGGAGGGGAGCAGATACGCAGTATTTT CASRYYGTSGRGADTQYF
TRBJ2-3 TRBV10-2 NA TRBD2 TGCGCCAGCAGTGAAAGGACTAGCAGCCCCACAGATACGCAGTATTTT CASSERTSSPTDTQYF
TRBJ2-7 TRBV18 NA NA TGTGCCAGCTCACCCGTGCAGGGCTCCTACGAGCAGTACTTC CASSPVQGSYEQYF
TRBJ2-7 TRBV4-1 once TRBD2 TGCGCCAGCACCTTGACCAGCGGGAGCTACGAGCAGTACTTC CASTLTSGSYEQYF
TRBJ1-1 TRBV6-5 NA NA TGTGCCAGCAGTTACTCTCAGGGGACAAGGAACACTGAAGCTTTCTTT CASSYSQGTRNTEAFF
TRBJ2-7 TRBV27 NA TRBD1 TGTGCCAGCAGTCACCTCCCGGGACAGGGTGTAGACGAGCAGTACTTC CASSHLPGQGVDEQYF